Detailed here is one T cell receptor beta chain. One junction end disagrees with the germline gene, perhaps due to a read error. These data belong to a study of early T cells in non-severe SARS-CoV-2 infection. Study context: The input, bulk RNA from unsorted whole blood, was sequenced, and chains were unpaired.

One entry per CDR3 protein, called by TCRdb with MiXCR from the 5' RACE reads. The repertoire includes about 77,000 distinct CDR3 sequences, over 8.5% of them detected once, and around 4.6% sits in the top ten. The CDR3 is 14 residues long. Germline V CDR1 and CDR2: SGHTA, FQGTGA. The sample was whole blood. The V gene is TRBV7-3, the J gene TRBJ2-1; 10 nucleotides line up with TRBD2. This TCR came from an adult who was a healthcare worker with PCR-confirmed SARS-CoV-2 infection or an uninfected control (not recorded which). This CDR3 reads CVSSPSGSYNEQFF. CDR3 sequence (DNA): TGTGTCAGCAGCCCTAGCGGGAGTTACAATGAGCAGTTCTTC.